This T cell receptor (beta chain) was captured by sequencing in a study of blood T cell repertoires in COVID-19. Study background: The origin of the acute and convalescent COVID-19 samples was the United States, Italy and Spain. PBMCs, B-cell-depleted T cells, or T cells were the source of the cDNA or gDNA that made up the material.

The germline V gene encodes CDR1 SGHNT and CDR2 YENEEA. Trimming removed 4 bases at V and 0 bases at J, with 12 bases between. This CDR3 comprises 15 residues. In the original analysis: Estimation of nucleated cell counts relied on the amplification of reference gene primers. The method was immunoSEQ multiplex PCR; TCRdb's version includes in-frame clones alone and lacks a portion of them. Clone size and the V and J calls come from that table; the DNA yielded D and trimming. This sample has 97,000 or so clones, with roughly 80% found just once. This clonotype was obtained from a man between 65 and 79 years old with active or convalescent COVID-19. The chain recombines TRBV11-3 with TRBJ1-2, with D uncertain. Sequencing was performed on peripheral blood. CDR3 nucleotides: TGTGCCAGCAGCTCAGGATCGGATACTAACTATGGCTACACCTTC. Translating it yields CASSSGSDTNYGYTF. Supplemented by reference TRBV11-3 and TRBJ1-2, the full variable domain reads EAGVVQSPRYKIIEKKQPVAFWCNPISGHNTLYWYLQNLGQGPELLIRYENEEAVDDSQLPKDRFSAERLKGVDSTLKIQPAELGDSAVYLCASSSGSDTNYGYTFGSGTRLTVV.